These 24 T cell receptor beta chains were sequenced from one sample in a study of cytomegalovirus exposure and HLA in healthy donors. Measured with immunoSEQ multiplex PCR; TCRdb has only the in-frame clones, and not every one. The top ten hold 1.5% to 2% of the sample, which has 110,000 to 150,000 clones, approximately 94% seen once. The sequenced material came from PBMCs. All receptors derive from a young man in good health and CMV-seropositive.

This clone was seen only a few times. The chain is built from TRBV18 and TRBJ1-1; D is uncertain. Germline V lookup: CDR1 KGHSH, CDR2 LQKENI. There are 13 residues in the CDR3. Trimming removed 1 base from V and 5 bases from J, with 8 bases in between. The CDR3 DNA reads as TGTGCCAGCTCACCACGGGGAGGAACTGAAGCTTTCTTT. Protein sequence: CASSPRGGTEAFF.

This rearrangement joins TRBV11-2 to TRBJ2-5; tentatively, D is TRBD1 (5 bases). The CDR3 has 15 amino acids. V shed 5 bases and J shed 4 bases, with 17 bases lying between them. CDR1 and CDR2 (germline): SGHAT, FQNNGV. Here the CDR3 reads CASSGGKTQGETQYF. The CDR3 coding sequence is TGTGCCAGCAGCGGTGGGAAGACCCAGGGAGAGACCCAGTACTTC.

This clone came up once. CDR3 DNA: TGCAGCGTTCCCGGCGAGGAGGCGAATTGGTATGGCTACACCTTC. Protein sequence: CSVPGEEANWYGYTF. V and J are TRBV29-1 and TRBJ1-2; D uncertain. V lost 5 bases to trimming and J lost 5 bases, with 21 bases between them. The CDR3 is made up of 15 amino acids. Germline V gene lookup returns CDR1 SQVTM and CDR2 ANQGSEA.

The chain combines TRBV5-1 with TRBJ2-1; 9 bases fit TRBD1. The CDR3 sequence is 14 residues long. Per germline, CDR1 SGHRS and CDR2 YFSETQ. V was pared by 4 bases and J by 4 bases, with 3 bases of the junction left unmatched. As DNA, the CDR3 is TGCGCCAGCAGCGGGACAGGGTTTTACAATGAGCAGTTCTTC. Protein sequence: CASSGTGFYNEQFF.

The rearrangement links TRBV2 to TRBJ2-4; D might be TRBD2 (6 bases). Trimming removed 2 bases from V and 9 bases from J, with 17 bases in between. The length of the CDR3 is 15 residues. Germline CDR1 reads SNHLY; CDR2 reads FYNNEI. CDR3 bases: TGTGCCAGCAGTGAAAACCACGGCACGCGGGGCATTCAGTACTTC. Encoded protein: CASSENHGTRGIQYF.

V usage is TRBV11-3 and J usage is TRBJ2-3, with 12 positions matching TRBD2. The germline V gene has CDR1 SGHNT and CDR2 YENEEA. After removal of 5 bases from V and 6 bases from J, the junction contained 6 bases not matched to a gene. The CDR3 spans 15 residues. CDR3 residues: CASSRRTSGMDTQYF. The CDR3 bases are TGTGCCAGCAGCCGAAGGACTAGCGGGATGGATACGCAGTATTTT. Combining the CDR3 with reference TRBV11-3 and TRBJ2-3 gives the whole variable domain EAGVVQSPRYKIIEKKQPVAFWCNPISGHNTLYWYLQNLGQGPELLIRYENEEAVDDSQLPKDRFSAERLKGVDSTLKIQPAELGDSAVYLCASSRRTSGMDTQYFGPGTRLTVL.

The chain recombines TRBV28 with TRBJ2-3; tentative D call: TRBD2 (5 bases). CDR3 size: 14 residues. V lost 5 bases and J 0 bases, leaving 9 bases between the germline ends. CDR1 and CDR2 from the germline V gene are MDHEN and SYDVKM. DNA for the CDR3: TGTGCCAGCAGTGGGGAGTCTAGCACAGATACGCAGTATTTT. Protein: CASSGESSTDTQYF. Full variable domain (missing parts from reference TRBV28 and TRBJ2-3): DVKVTQSSRYLVKRTGEKVFLECVQDMDHENMFWYRQDPGLGLRLIYFSYDVKMKEKGDIPEGYSVSREKKERFSLILESASTNQTSMYLCASSGESSTDTQYFGPGTRLTVL.

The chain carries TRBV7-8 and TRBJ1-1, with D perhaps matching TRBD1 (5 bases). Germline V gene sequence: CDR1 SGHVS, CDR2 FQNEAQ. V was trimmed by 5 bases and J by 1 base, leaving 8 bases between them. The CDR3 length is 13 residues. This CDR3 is CASSRGQNTEAFF. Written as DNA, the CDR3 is TGTGCCAGCAGCCGAGGACAGAACACTGAAGCTTTCTTT.

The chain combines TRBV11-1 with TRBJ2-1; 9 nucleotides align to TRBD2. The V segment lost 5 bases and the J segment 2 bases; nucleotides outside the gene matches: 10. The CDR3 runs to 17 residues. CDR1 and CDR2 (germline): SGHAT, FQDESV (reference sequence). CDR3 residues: CASSQLGSGSPYNEQFF. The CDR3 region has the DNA TGTGCCAGCAGCCAGCTCGGTAGCGGGAGCCCCTACAATGAGCAGTTCTTC. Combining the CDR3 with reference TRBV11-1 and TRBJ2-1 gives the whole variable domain EAEVAQSPRYKITEKSQAVAFWCDPISGHATLYWYRQILGQGPELLVQFQDESVVDDSQLPKDRFSAERLKGVDSTLKIQPAELGDSAMYLCASSQLGSGSPYNEQFFGPGTRLTVL.

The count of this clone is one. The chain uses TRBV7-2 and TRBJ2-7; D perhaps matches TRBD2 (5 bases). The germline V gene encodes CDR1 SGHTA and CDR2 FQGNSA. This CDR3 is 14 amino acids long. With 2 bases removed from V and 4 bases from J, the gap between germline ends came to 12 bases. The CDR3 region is CASSLRTSTYEQYF. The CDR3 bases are TGTGCCAGCAGCTTAAGGACTTCGACATACGAGCAGTACTTC.

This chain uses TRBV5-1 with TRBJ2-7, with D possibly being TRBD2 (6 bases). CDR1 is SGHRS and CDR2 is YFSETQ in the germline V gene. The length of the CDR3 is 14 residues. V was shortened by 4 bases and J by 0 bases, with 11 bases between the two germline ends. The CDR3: CASSIGGDSYEQYF. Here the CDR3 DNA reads TGCGCCAGCAGCATAGGAGGGGACTCCTACGAGCAGTACTTC.

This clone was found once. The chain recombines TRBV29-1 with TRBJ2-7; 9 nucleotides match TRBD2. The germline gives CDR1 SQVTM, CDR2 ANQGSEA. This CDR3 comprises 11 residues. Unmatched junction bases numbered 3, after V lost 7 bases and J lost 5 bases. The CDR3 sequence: CSATSGNEQYF. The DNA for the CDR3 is TGCAGCGCGACTAGCGGCAACGAGCAGTACTTC.

Written as DNA, the CDR3 is TGTGCCAGCAGCTTGGGCCTAGCGGCGACAGATACGCAGTATTTT. Protein: CASSLGLAATDTQYF. The chain combines TRBV11-2 with TRBJ2-3; 7 positions match TRBD2. Germline-derived CDR1 and CDR2 are SGHAT and FQNNGV. The CDR3 totals 15 residues. V shed 3 bases and J 3 bases; nucleotides not matched to a gene: 6.

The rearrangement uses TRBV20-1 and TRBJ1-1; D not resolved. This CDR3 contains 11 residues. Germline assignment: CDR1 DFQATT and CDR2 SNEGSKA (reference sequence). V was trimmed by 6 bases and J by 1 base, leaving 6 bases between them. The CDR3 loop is CSASKNTEAFF. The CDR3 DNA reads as TGCAGTGCGAGTAAGAACACTGAAGCTTTCTTT.

The CDR3 DNA follows: TGCGCCAGCAGTGTGGGGGGACTTACAAATGAGCAGTTCTTC. This gives the protein CASSVGGLTNEQFF. This chain links TRBV10-2 with TRBJ2-1; perhaps TRBD2 as D (6 bases). The CDR3 sequence is 14 residues long. Germline CDR1 is WSHSY and CDR2 is SAAADI. V dropped 4 bases and J dropped 7 bases, with 14 bases sitting between them.

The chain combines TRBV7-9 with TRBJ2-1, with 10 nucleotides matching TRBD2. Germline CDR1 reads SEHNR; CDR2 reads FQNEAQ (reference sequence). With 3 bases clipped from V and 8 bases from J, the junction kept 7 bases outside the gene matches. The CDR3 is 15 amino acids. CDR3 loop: CASSLASGSIYEQFF. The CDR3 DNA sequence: TGTGCCAGCAGCTTGGCTAGCGGGAGTATCTATGAGCAGTTCTTC.

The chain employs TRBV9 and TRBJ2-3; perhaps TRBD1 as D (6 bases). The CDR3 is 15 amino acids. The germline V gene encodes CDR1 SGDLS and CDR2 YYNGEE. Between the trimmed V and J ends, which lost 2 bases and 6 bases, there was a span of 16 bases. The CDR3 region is CASSVATGVFDTQYF. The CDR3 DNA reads TGTGCCAGCAGCGTGGCGACAGGAGTATTCGATACGCAGTATTTT.

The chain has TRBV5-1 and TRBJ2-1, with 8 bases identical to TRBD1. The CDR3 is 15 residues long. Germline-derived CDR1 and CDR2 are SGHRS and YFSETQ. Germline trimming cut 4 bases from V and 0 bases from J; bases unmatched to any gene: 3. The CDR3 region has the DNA TGCGCCAGCAGCCAGGGGGCAAGCTCCTACAATGAGCAGTTCTTC. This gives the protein CASSQGASSYNEQFF.

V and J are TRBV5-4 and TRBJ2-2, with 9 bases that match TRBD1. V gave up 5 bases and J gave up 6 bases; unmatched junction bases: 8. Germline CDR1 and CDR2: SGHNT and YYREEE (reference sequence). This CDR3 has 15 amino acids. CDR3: CASRGGQGGAGELFF. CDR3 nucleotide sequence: TGTGCCAGCAGGGGGGGACAGGGAGGGGCCGGGGAGCTGTTTTTT.

This CDR3 is CASSMARGSYNEQFF. As DNA, the CDR3 is TGTGCCAGTAGTATGGCCAGGGGATCCTACAATGAGCAGTTCTTC. V and J are TRBV19 and TRBJ2-1, with D maybe TRBD1 (6 bases). CDR3 length: 15 residues. The ends were cut back, 3 bases at V and 1 base at J, with 10 bases in the middle. From germline, CDR1 is LNHDA and CDR2 SQIVND (reference sequence).

The CDR3 sequence is CASSPTGDPGNIQYF. The CDR3 DNA sequence: TGTGCCAGCTCACCGACGGGGGACCCGGGGAACATTCAGTACTTC. The rearrangement links TRBV18 to TRBJ2-4; maybe TRBD2 (6 bases). Germline V CDR1 and CDR2: KGHSH, LQKENI. Trimming shortened V by 3 bases and J by 7 bases, and 16 bases separated the two germline ends. The CDR3 runs to 15 residues.

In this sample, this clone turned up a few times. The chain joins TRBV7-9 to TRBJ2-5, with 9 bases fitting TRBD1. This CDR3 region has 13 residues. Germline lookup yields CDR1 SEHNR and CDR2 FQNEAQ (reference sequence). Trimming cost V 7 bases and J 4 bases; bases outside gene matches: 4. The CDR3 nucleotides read TGTGCCAGCATCCCGACAGGGGGAGAGACCCAGTACTTC. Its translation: CASIPTGGETQYF.

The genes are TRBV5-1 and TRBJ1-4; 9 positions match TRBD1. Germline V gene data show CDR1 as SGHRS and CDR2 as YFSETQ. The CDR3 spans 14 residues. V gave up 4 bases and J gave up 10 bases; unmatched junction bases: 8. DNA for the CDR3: TGCGCCAGCAGCCGGGACAGGGAAGGCGGAAAACTGTTTTTT. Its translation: CASSRDREGGKLFF.

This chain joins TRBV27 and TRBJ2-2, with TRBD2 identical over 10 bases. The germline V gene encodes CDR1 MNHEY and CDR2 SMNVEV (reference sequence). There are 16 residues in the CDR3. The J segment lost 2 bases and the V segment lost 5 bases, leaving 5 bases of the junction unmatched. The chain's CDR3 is CASSIPSGRNTGELFF. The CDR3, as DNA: TGTGCCAGCAGTATTCCTAGCGGGAGAAACACCGGGGAGCTGTTTTTT.